Presented here are 32 T cell receptor beta chains from one specimen sequenced in a study of T-cell reconstitution after alpha-beta-depleted transplantation in children. Molecular barcoding with unique molecular identifiers was used for the TCRbeta library. MiXCR, run by TCRdb on the PCR reads, gives a single entry per CDR3 protein. The data contain about 610,000 distinct CDR3 sequences, roughly a tenth of them singletons. The sample in question was PBMCs from the stem cell graft donor, obtained from the stem cell graft. These receptors came from a human donor who donated a stem cell graft to a child with acute myeloid leukemia.

This clonotype was seen once. The J gene is TRBJ1-1, the V gene TRBV5-1; TRBD1 is a possible D gene (5 bases). Per germline, CDR1 SGHRS and CDR2 YFSETQ. CDR3 length equals 16 residues. Trimming removed 4 bases at V and 4 bases at J, with 20 bases between. The CDR3 region has the DNA TGCGCCAGCAGCCTTCTGCAGGACCTTGGGGCCACTGAAGCTTTCTTT. Residues: CASSLLQDLGATEAFF.

This clonotype was observed at least ten times. The chain has TRBV7-2 and TRBJ2-1; D gene unclear. From germline, CDR1 is SGHTA and CDR2 FQGNSA. The CDR3 has 14 residues. V dropped 0 bases and J dropped 6 bases, with 9 bases sitting between them. The CDR3 nucleotides are TGTGCCAGCAGCTTAGCGGGCCAGCTCAATGAGCAGTTCTTC. It translates to CASSLAGQLNEQFF.

The V and J genes are TRBV7-2 and TRBJ2-2; TRBD2 matches 10 bases. CDR1 and CDR2 (germline): SGHTA, FQGNSA. J was trimmed by 7 bases and V by 1 base; bases with no gene match: 6. CDR3 size: 16 residues. The CDR3 here is CASSLGPSGRVGELFF. CDR3 nucleotides: TGTGCCAGCAGCTTAGGTCCTAGCGGGAGAGTCGGGGAGCTGTTTTTT.

This clonotype was observed many times. The V gene is TRBV6-2 or TRBV6-3, the J gene TRBJ2-3, with TRBD2 as a possible D gene (7 bases). The CDR3 spans 20 residues. The germline V and J ends were trimmed by 5 bases and 4 bases, with 31 bases remaining between them. Per germline, CDR1 MNHEY and CDR2 SVGEGT. The CDR3 DNA follows: TGTGCCAGCAGTCATCCTTTGGCTAGCGGCTTCGGGGGCTCGGCAGATACGCAGTATTTT. It is translated as CASSHPLASGFGGSADTQYF.

There are many counts of this clonotype. The chain uses TRBV12-3 or TRBV12-4 and TRBJ2-3, with D possibly matching TRBD2 (5 bases). The CDR3 covers 12 residues. V lost 5 bases and J lost 9, with 12 bases in between. For the CDR3, the DNA is TGTGCCAGCAGTCCCTGGTCGGGGACGCAGTATTTT. It codes for CASSPWSGTQYF.

This clonotype was picked up a small number of times. The chain couples TRBV12-3 or TRBV12-4 to TRBJ1-5, with 7 bases matching TRBD1. With V trimmed by 6 bases and J by 4 bases, 12 bases remained unmatched. CDR3 length: 16 amino acids. Here the CDR3 reads CASRLFGQAPNQPQHF. CDR3 nucleotides: TGTGCCAGCAGACTATTCGGACAGGCCCCAAATCAGCCCCAGCATTTT.

In this sample, this clonotype turned up a few times. V and J are TRBV6-2 or TRBV6-3 and TRBJ2-1; no clear D. The CDR3 runs 15 residues. Deletions cut 2 bases from V and 3 bases from J, with 11 bases between. Germline V lookup: CDR1 MNHEY, CDR2 SVGEGT. DNA of the CDR3: TGTGCCAGCAGTTACGTGGGGTTGGACTACAATGAGCAGTTCTTC. As protein: CASSYVGLDYNEQFF.

A few counts support this clonotype. This chain joins TRBV7-2 and TRBJ1-2; the D is unclear. V was trimmed by 5 bases and J by 4 bases, leaving 14 bases between them. The length of the CDR3 is 14 residues. Per the germline V gene, CDR1 is SGHTA and CDR2 is FQGNSA. In DNA, the CDR3 is TGTGCCAGCAGCCCAAGAGGGCAGACCTATGGCTACACCTTC. This gives the protein CASSPRGQTYGYTF.

This clonotype came up once. The chain links TRBV23-1 to TRBJ2-3, with 10 nucleotides matching TRBD1. TRBV23-1 is an ORF for which the function is uncertain. The CDR3 consists of 15 residues. J gave up 6 bases and V 5 bases, and 8 bases lay outside the gene matches. For the CDR3, the DNA is TGCGCCAGCAGTTCTCCGGGACAGGGGAGGGATACGCAGTATTTT. This codes for CASSSPGQGRDTQYF.

This clonotype was observed a few times. The V gene is TRBV29-1, the J gene TRBJ2-1, with D unclear. This CDR3 spans 13 amino acids. Trimming took off 1 base at V and 2 bases at J, with 6 bases between the two ends. In germline, CDR1 is SQVTM, CDR2 ANQGSEA. DNA of the CDR3: TGCAGCGTTGAAGTCCACACCTACAATGAGCAGTTCTTC. Its translation: CSVEVHTYNEQFF.

This chain uses TRBV30 with TRBJ1-1; 8 bases are a match to TRBD1. Germline CDR1 and CDR2: GTSNPN and SVGIG (reference sequence). The ends lost 5 bases at V and 7 bases at J; junction bases unmatched: 9. The CDR3 sequence is 13 residues long. The CDR3 nucleotides are TGTGCCTGGTCTGGAAGCGGGACAGGTGAAGCTTTCTTT. Translating gives CAWSGSGTGEAFF.

This clonotype was counted between two and nine times. The chain couples TRBV12-3 or TRBV12-4 to TRBJ2-7; TRBD2 might be the D (6 bases). The V end lost 6 bases, the J end lost 2 bases, and 17 bases lay between the germline ends. This CDR3 region has 15 residues. The CDR3, as DNA: TGTGCCAGCAGCGGCGGTCGGGGCGGGACCTACGAGCAGTACTTC. This translates into CASSGGRGGTYEQYF.

This clonotype was counted ten times or more. This chain connects TRBV12-3 or TRBV12-4 to TRBJ2-3; D is unclear. The CDR3 is 13 amino acids. Trimming cost V 5 bases and J 0 bases, with 6 bases left between them. CDR3: CASSGPSTDTQYF. CDR3 in DNA: TGTGCCAGCAGTGGCCCTAGCACAGATACGCAGTATTTT.

This clonotype was seen many times. V gene TRBV20-1 combines with J gene TRBJ2-5, with TRBD2 identical over 12 bases. The CDR3 is 16 amino acids. V trimming: 0 bases; J trimming: 4 bases; junction bases outside the gene matches: 6. The V gene's germline CDR1 is DFQATT and CDR2 SNEGSKA (reference sequence). CDR3 protein: CSARDWASGRGETQYF. The CDR3 coding sequence is TGCAGTGCTAGAGATTGGGCTAGCGGGAGGGGAGAGACCCAGTACTTC.

The sample holds many counts of this clonotype. The V call is TRBV4-3, the J call TRBJ2-1, with 10 bases lining up with TRBD2. Germline V gene data show CDR1 as LGHNA and CDR2 as YSLEER. The CDR3 is 15 residues long. V lost 0 bases, J lost 9 bases, and 5 bases stayed unmatched. CDR3 in DNA: TGCGCCAGCAGCCAAGACGGTAGCGGGAGGACTGAGCAGTTCTTC. Translation gives CASSQDGSGRTEQFF.

A remark on this clonotype: A single base separates this from a much larger clone, so it may be a read error. The gene calls are TRBV29-1 and TRBJ2-3; D is perhaps TRBD1 (6 bases). Germline CDR1 SQVTM, CDR2 ANQGSEA. CDR3 size: 12 residues. The CDR3 coding sequence is TGCAGCGTTGCGGTCCCGACAGGTACGCAGTATTTT. This gives the protein CSVAVPTGTQYF.

The chain is built from TRBV27 and TRBJ2-7, with a tentative D call TRBD2 (6 bases). This CDR3 contains 14 residues. Deletions cut 3 bases from V and 2 bases from J, with 11 bases between. Germline CDR1 reads MNHEY; CDR2 reads SMNVEV (reference sequence). CDR3 sequence: CASSFWDSTYEQYF. The CDR3 coding sequence is TGTGCCAGCAGTTTCTGGGACTCCACCTACGAGCAGTACTTC.

This clonotype occurred many times. This chain joins TRBV5-1 and TRBJ2-7, with 7 bases aligning to TRBD2. V was clipped by 0 bases and J by 0 bases; unmatched bases: 6. This CDR3 region has 16 residues. Germline V gene lookup returns CDR1 SGHRS and CDR2 YFSETQ. The CDR3 region is CASSLAPSSGSYEQYF. The DNA for the CDR3 is TGCGCCAGCAGCTTGGCTCCGTCTAGCGGCTCCTACGAGCAGTACTTC.

The chain has TRBV20-1 and TRBJ2-7; D gene ambiguous. The CDR3 contains 13 residues. The V end was cut by 2 bases, the J end by 0 bases, with 8 bases between. The germline gives CDR1 DFQATT, CDR2 SNEGSKA (reference sequence). As DNA, the CDR3 is TGCAGTGCTAGACTCCCTGGCTCCTACGAGCAGTACTTC. Translation gives CSARLPGSYEQYF.

The chain joins TRBV11-2 to TRBJ2-2; 7 bases align to TRBD1. In germline, CDR1 is SGHAT, CDR2 FQNNGV. Trimming took 10 bases from V and 4 from J; bases not matched to a gene: 9. The CDR3 sequence is 14 residues long. The CDR3 DNA follows: TGTGCCACCCGGGCAGGGGGAAGCACCGGGGAGCTGTTTTTT. It encodes CATRAGGSTGELFF. Variable domain in full (rest from reference TRBV11-2 and TRBJ2-2): EAGVAQSPRYKIIEKRQSVAFWCNPISGHATLYWYQQILGQGPKLLIQFQNNGVVDDSQLPKDRFSAERLKGVDSTLKIQPAKLEDSAVYLCATRAGGSTGELFFGEGSRLTVL.

The chain has TRBV7-8 and TRBJ2-3; 8 bases align to TRBD1. From germline, CDR1 is SGHVS and CDR2 FQNEAQ. V was pared by 1 base and J by 5 bases, with 5 bases of the junction left unmatched. This CDR3 is built from 15 residues. CDR3 bases: TGTGCCAGCAGCTTAGTGAGGACAGGGATAGATACGCAGTATTTT. This sequence encodes CASSLVRTGIDTQYF.

This chain connects TRBV5-1 to TRBJ2-1, with D possibly called TRBD1 or TRBD2 (6 bases each). Germline CDR1 SGHRS, CDR2 YFSETQ. The CDR3 runs 16 residues. Trimming stripped 3 bases from V and 1 base from J, with 14 bases between. The CDR3 DNA reads as TGCGCCAGCAGCTCGGGGGCGGGTGAGTCCTACAATGAGCAGTTCTTC. It codes for CASSSGAGESYNEQFF.

This clonotype was recorded many times. This chain uses TRBV20-1 with TRBJ2-3; 10 bases are shared with TRBD1. Germline CDR1 DFQATT, CDR2 SNEGSKA (reference sequence). The CDR3 is made up of 16 amino acids. V lost 0 bases to trimming and J lost 4 bases; unmatched junction nucleotides: 7. Here the CDR3 DNA reads TGCAGTGCTAGAGATGGGCGACAGGGGGCTTCAGATACGCAGTATTTT. This sequence encodes CSARDGRQGASDTQYF.

The chain joins TRBV29-1 to TRBJ2-1, with 7 bases lining up with TRBD1. The CDR3 consists of 13 residues. CDR1 is SQVTM, CDR2 ANQGSEA, per germline. J lost 4 bases, V lost 7 bases, and 7 bases had no gene match. The DNA for the CDR3 is TGCAGCGCCGGGACAGCCTTGTACAATGAGCAGTTCTTC. Its protein product is CSAGTALYNEQFF.

This clonotype was counted ten times or more. This sequence joins TRBV12-3 or TRBV12-4 and TRBJ2-1, with 10 bases lining up with TRBD2. With 5 bases clipped from V and 5 bases from J, the junction kept 6 bases outside the gene matches. This CDR3 region has 15 residues. Written as DNA, the CDR3 is TGTGCCAGCAGTATCCCGGGACTAGCGAACAATGAGCAGTTCTTC. Translated: CASSIPGLANNEQFF.

The rearrangement uses TRBV11-2 and TRBJ1-2; TRBD1 might be the D (5 bases). Germline V lookup: CDR1 SGHAT, CDR2 FQNNGV. The length of the CDR3 is 13 residues. V was cut by 5 bases and J by 5 bases, with 12 bases left in between. DNA for the CDR3: TGTGCCAGCAGCCCGGGACTGCAATATGGCTACACCTTC. Encoded protein: CASSPGLQYGYTF.

This clonotype was seen a few times. This chain uses TRBV3-1 with TRBJ2-1; 10 bases fit TRBD1. There are 16 residues in the CDR3. Germline lookup yields CDR1 LGHDT and CDR2 YNNKEL (reference sequence). V lost 3 bases to trimming and J lost 7 bases; unmatched junction nucleotides: 9. The CDR3 DNA follows: TGTGCCAGCAGCCAGCAAAGAGGACAGGGGGGGAATGAGCAGTTCTTC. The encoded protein is CASSQQRGQGGNEQFF.

V is TRBV7-2 and J is TRBJ2-4; D is unclear. The CDR3 sequence is 15 residues long. Germline values: CDR1 SGHTA, CDR2 FQGNSA. V was clipped by 3 bases and J by 1 base, with 10 bases between them. The CDR3 DNA sequence: TGTGCCAGCAGCTTGCTAGGTATCGCCAAAAACATTCAGTACTTC. Translated: CASSLLGIAKNIQYF.

The genes are TRBV19 and TRBJ2-5; the D gene is possibly TRBD1 (6 bases). The CDR3 contains 16 residues. The V gene's germline CDR1 is LNHDA and CDR2 SQIVND (reference sequence). Trimming left V 0 bases short and J 6 bases short, with 17 bases between. CDR3 in DNA: TGTGCCAGTAGTATAGACCCCGGACAGAGTCTAAAGACCCAGTACTTC. Its translation: CASSIDPGQSLKTQYF. Full variable domain (outside the CDR3, taken from reference TRBV19 and TRBJ2-5): DGGITQSPKYLFRKEGQNVTLSCEQNLNHDAMYWYRQDPGQGLRLIYYSQIVNDFQKGDIAEGYSVSREKKESFPLTVTSAQKNPTAFYLCASSIDPGQSLKTQYFGPGTRLLVL.

Many counts were recorded for this clonotype. The chain has TRBV12-3 or TRBV12-4 and TRBJ2-7; D may be TRBD1 (6 bases). This CDR3 has 16 residues. V was shortened by 9 bases and J by 0 bases, with 21 bases between the two germline ends. The CDR3 here is CASQQGRPGSSYEQYF. CDR3 sequence (DNA): TGTGCCAGTCAACAGGGTCGCCCGGGATCCTCCTACGAGCAGTACTTC.

This clonotype has just a few counts. The chain has TRBV29-1 and TRBJ2-3, with 10 positions matching TRBD2. CDR3 length equals 16 residues. Germline V CDR1 and CDR2: SQVTM, ANQGSEA. After removal of 5 bases from V and 4 bases from J, the junction contained 12 bases not matched to a gene. The CDR3 nucleotides read TGCAGCGTTCCCAGTGAGGCTAGCGGGAGTCCAGATACGCAGTATTTT. Its translation is CSVPSEASGSPDTQYF.

At least ten counts were recorded for this clonotype. The chain uses TRBV6-2 or TRBV6-3 and TRBJ2-7; D not certain. Trimming took off 0 bases at V and 3 bases at J, with 9 bases between the two ends. From germline, CDR1 is MNHEY and CDR2 SVGEGT. The CDR3 sequence is 14 residues long. The CDR3 DNA reads as TGTGCCAGCAGTTACTCTTCCGTCGGCTACGAGCAGTACTTC. It encodes CASSYSSVGYEQYF.